The clone carrying this T cell receptor (beta chain) has at least ten counts. This CDR3 region has 14 residues. CDR1 is GTSNPN and CDR2 is SVGIG in the germline V gene (reference sequence). Between the trimmed V and J ends, which lost 1 base and 8 bases, there was a span of 12 bases. RNA transcripts gave rise to amplified TCR beta CDR3 regions. The HTBI primer set served for first-round RT-PCR of the TCR CDR3. MiXCR, run by TCRdb on the multiplex PCR reads, gives a single entry per CDR3 protein. The data hold 250,000 to 300,000 distinct CDR3 sequences, with nearly 15% observed a single time. The entry originates in a study of T cells in Graves' hyperthyroidism and ophthalmopathy.

The rearrangement uses TRBV30 and TRBJ1-6, with D possibly TRBD1 on 6 matching bases. The sequenced sample was blood. The sequence was obtained from a woman between 45 and 60 years old with Graves' hyperthyroidism that later progressed to Graves' ophthalmopathy. Here the CDR3 DNA reads TGTGCCTGGAGTGAGGGGGGTAGGGATTCACCCCTCCACTTT. This encodes CAWSEGGRDSPLHF.